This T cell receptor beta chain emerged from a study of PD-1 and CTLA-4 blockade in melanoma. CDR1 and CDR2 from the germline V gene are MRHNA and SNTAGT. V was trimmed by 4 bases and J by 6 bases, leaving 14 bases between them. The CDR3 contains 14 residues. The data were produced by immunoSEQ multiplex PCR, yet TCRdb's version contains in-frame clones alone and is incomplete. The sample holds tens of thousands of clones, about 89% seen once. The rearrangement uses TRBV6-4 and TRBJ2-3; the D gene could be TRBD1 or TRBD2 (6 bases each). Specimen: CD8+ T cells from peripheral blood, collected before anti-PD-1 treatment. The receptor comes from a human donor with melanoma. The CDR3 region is CASSAGGPPDTQYF. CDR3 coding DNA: TGTGCCAGCAGTGCCGGGGGCCCTCCGGATACGCAGTATTTT.